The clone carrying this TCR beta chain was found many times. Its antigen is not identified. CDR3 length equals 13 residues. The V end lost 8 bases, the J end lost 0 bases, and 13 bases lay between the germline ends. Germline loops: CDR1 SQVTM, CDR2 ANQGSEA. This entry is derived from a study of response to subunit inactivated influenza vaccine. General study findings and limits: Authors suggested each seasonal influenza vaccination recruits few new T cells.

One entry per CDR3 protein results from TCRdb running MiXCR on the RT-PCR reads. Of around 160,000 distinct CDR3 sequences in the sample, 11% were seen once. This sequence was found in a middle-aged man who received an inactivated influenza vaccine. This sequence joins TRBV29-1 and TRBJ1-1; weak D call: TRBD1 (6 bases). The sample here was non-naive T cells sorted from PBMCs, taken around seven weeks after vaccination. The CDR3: CSLSRTVNTEAFF. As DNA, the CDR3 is TGCAGCCTATCCAGGACAGTGAACACTGAAGCTTTCTTT. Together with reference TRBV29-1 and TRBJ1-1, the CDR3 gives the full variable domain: SAVISQKPSRDICQRGTSLTIQCQVDSQVTMMFWYRQQPGQSLTLIATANQGSEATYESGFVIDKFPISRPNLTFSTLTVSNMSPEDSSIYLCSLSRTVNTEAFFGQGTRLTVV.